This is a list of T cell receptor beta chains from one sample in a study of shared clonotypes between healthy human individuals. Profiling relied on immunoSEQ multiplex PCR, and the TCRdb table lists in-frame clones only, not all of them. The repertoire has 550,000 to 650,000 clones, around 96% of them found once; the top ten carry 0.11%. The sequenced sample consisted of naive CD8+ T cells sorted from blood. All receptors come from a woman aged 25 to 39 in good health. CDR3s include the opening cysteine and the closing phenylalanine or tryptophan. The D gene is left open where the match is weak. For some rows the clone size is stated as once, few or many, or as a class when expanded; others skip it.

d_gene: TRBD1
len: 15
v_gene: TRBV6-1
j_gene: TRBJ2-7
abundance: .
CDR3aa: CASSEEPTGTYEQYF
CDR3nt: TGTGCCAGCAGTGAAGAACCGACAGGGACCTACGAGCAGTACTTC

d_gene: .
len: 18
v_gene: TRBV27
j_gene: TRBJ2-4
abundance: .
CDR3aa: CASSSRGGKGANDDIQYF
CDR3nt: TGTGCCAGCAGTTCCCGGGGAGGTAAGGGGGCGAATGATGACATTCAGTACTTC

d_gene: .
len: 15
v_gene: TRBV7-8
j_gene: TRBJ1-5
abundance: .
CDR3aa: CASSQRRVSNQPQHF
CDR3nt: TGTGCCAGCAGCCAGAGACGGGTGAGCAATCAGCCCCAGCATTTT

d_gene: .
len: 16
v_gene: TRBV30
j_gene: TRBJ2-7
abundance: .
CDR3aa: CAWSVWSSEWSYEQYF
CDR3nt: TGTGCCTGGAGTGTATGGTCCTCTGAATGGAGCTACGAGCAGTACTTC

d_gene: .
len: 13
v_gene: TRBV2
j_gene: TRBJ1-4
abundance: .
CDR3aa: CASSARESEKLFF
CDR3nt: TGTGCCAGCAGTGCGCGGGAGTCTGAAAAACTGTTTTTT

d_gene: .
len: 16
v_gene: TRBV29-1
j_gene: TRBJ2-1
abundance: .
CDR3aa: CSVEDYGQPRYNEQFF
CDR3nt: TGCAGCGTTGAAGACTACGGGCAGCCCAGGTACAATGAGCAGTTCTTC

d_gene: TRBD1
len: 17
v_gene: TRBV28
j_gene: TRBJ2-7
abundance: .
CDR3aa: CASSFRTGGLSSYEQYF
CDR3nt: TGTGCCAGCAGTTTTAGGACAGGGGGACTGAGCTCCTACGAGCAGTACTTC

d_gene: .
len: 16
v_gene: TRBV10-3
j_gene: TRBJ2-1
abundance: .
CDR3aa: CAISEGLSDSYNEQFF
CDR3nt: TGTGCCATCAGTGAGGGGTTAAGCGACTCCTACAATGAGCAGTTCTTC

d_gene: TRBD2
len: 16
v_gene: TRBV5-1
j_gene: TRBJ2-3
abundance: .
CDR3aa: CASSLATSGMADTQYF
CDR3nt: TGCGCCAGCAGCTTGGCGACTAGCGGGATGGCAGATACGCAGTATTTT

d_gene: TRBD1
len: 13
v_gene: TRBV27
j_gene: TRBJ1-2
abundance: .
CDR3aa: CASSPRDRGLYTF
CDR3nt: TGTGCCAGCAGTCCCCGGGACAGGGGGCTATACACCTTC

d_gene: .
len: 14
v_gene: TRBV4-1
j_gene: TRBJ1-2
abundance: few
CDR3aa: CASSQEASHYGYTF
CDR3nt: TGCGCCAGCAGCCAAGAAGCCAGCCACTATGGCTACACCTTC

d_gene: TRBD1
len: 14
v_gene: TRBV27
j_gene: TRBJ2-7
abundance: .
CDR3aa: CASSPGTGRGEQYF
CDR3nt: TGTGCCAGCAGTCCAGGGACAGGGAGAGGCGAGCAGTACTTC

d_gene: .
len: 14
v_gene: TRBV29-1
j_gene: TRBJ1-2
abundance: .
CDR3aa: CSVESVAGGYGYTF
CDR3nt: TGCAGCGTTGAATCGGTTGCCGGGGGGTATGGCTACACCTTC

d_gene: TRBD1
len: 14
v_gene: TRBV7-6
j_gene: TRBJ2-7
abundance: .
CDR3aa: CASSATGSPYEQYF
CDR3nt: TGTGCCAGCAGCGCGACAGGGTCCCCCTACGAGCAGTACTTC

d_gene: TRBD1
len: 14
v_gene: TRBV6-5
j_gene: TRBJ2-7
abundance: .
CDR3aa: CASSSRGRTYEQYF
CDR3nt: TGTGCCAGCAGCAGTAGGGGGCGCACCTACGAGCAGTACTTC

d_gene: TRBD1
len: 15
v_gene: TRBV27
j_gene: TRBJ1-2
abundance: .
CDR3aa: CASSLSRQGSYGYTF
CDR3nt: TGTGCCAGCAGTTTATCCCGACAGGGGTCCTATGGCTACACCTTC

d_gene: .
len: 11
v_gene: TRBV20-1
j_gene: TRBJ2-7
abundance: .
CDR3aa: CSARDSYEQYF
CDR3nt: TGCAGTGCCAGAGACTCCTACGAGCAGTACTTC

d_gene: TRBD2
len: 17
v_gene: TRBV11-2
j_gene: TRBJ2-3
abundance: .
CDR3aa: CASSSLGTSGGADTQYF
CDR3nt: TGTGCCAGCAGCTCCTTAGGGACTAGCGGGGGGGCGGATACGCAGTATTTT

d_gene: .
len: 14
v_gene: TRBV5-6
j_gene: TRBJ1-1
abundance: .
CDR3aa: CASTEFVQNTEAFF
CDR3nt: TGTGCCAGCACCGAATTTGTGCAGAACACTGAAGCTTTCTTT

d_gene: .
len: 15
v_gene: TRBV10-3
j_gene: TRBJ1-1
abundance: .
CDR3aa: CAISEGRVGNTEAFF
CDR3nt: TGTGCCATCAGTGAAGGCAGGGTGGGAAACACTGAAGCTTTCTTT

d_gene: .
len: 16
v_gene: TRBV19
j_gene: TRBJ2-1
abundance: .
CDR3aa: CASQSRGVYLDNEQFF
CDR3nt: TGTGCCAGTCAAAGCCGCGGGGTATATTTGGACAATGAGCAGTTCTTC

d_gene: .
len: 11
v_gene: TRBV20-1
j_gene: TRBJ2-5
abundance: .
CDR3aa: CSARDPETQYF
CDR3nt: TGCAGTGCTAGAGATCCAGAGACCCAGTACTTC

d_gene: .
len: 13
v_gene: TRBV29-1
j_gene: TRBJ2-7
abundance: .
CDR3aa: CSVEDERVYEQYF
CDR3nt: TGCAGCGTTGAAGATGAGAGGGTTTACGAGCAGTACTTC

d_gene: TRBD1
len: 14
v_gene: TRBV9
j_gene: TRBJ2-3
abundance: .
CDR3aa: CASSVTGRTDTQYF
CDR3nt: TGTGCCAGCAGCGTGACAGGGCGCACAGATACGCAGTATTTT

d_gene: .
len: 16
v_gene: TRBV5-1
j_gene: TRBJ2-1
abundance: .
CDR3aa: CASSPVGGQSYNEQFF
CDR3nt: TGCGCCAGCAGCCCGGTCGGGGGGCAGTCCTACAATGAGCAGTTCTTC

d_gene: .
len: 14
v_gene: TRBV27
j_gene: TRBJ2-7
abundance: .
CDR3aa: CASSFGGEGHEQYF
CDR3nt: TGTGCCAGCAGTTTCGGGGGAGAGGGCCACGAGCAGTACTTC

d_gene: .
len: 16
v_gene: TRBV11-2
j_gene: TRBJ2-1
abundance: .
CDR3aa: CASSLFLAEVANEQFF
CDR3nt: TGTGCCAGCAGCTTATTCCTAGCCGAGGTCGCCAATGAGCAGTTCTTC

d_gene: .
len: 16
v_gene: TRBV9
j_gene: TRBJ2-2
abundance: .
CDR3aa: CASSVDGGDNTGELFF
CDR3nt: TGTGCCAGCAGCGTAGATGGCGGGGATAACACCGGGGAGCTGTTTTTT

d_gene: .
len: 15
v_gene: TRBV28
j_gene: TRBJ2-7
abundance: .
CDR3aa: CASSLHHSGVYEQYF
CDR3nt: TGTGCCAGCAGTTTACATCACTCCGGGGTCTACGAGCAGTACTTC

d_gene: TRBD1
len: 14
v_gene: TRBV19
j_gene: TRBJ2-2
abundance: .
CDR3aa: CASSQRGHPGELFF
CDR3nt: TGTGCCAGTAGTCAGAGGGGGCACCCCGGGGAGCTGTTTTTT

d_gene: TRBD1
len: 14
v_gene: TRBV27
j_gene: TRBJ1-4
abundance: .
CDR3aa: CASSGTGSNEKLFF
CDR3nt: TGTGCCAGCAGCGGGACAGGAAGCAATGAAAAACTGTTTTTT

d_gene: .
len: 17
v_gene: TRBV5-4
j_gene: TRBJ2-5
abundance: .
CDR3aa: CASSLVEGGPRGETQYF
CDR3nt: TGTGCCAGCAGCTTGGTTGAGGGGGGACCCCGGGGGGAGACCCAGTACTTC

d_gene: .
len: 13
v_gene: TRBV11-1
j_gene: TRBJ1-2
abundance: .
CDR3aa: CASSLGGQAGYTF
CDR3nt: TGTGCCAGCAGCTTAGGAGGGCAGGCTGGCTACACCTTC

d_gene: .
len: 13
v_gene: TRBV28
j_gene: TRBJ1-3
abundance: .
CDR3aa: CASSLGQGHTIYF
CDR3nt: TGTGCCAGCAGCCTAGGACAAGGCCACACCATATATTTT

d_gene: .
len: 13
v_gene: TRBV2
j_gene: TRBJ2-7
abundance: .
CDR3aa: CASSGTAGYEQYF
CDR3nt: TGTGCCAGCAGCGGGACGGCAGGCTACGAGCAGTACTTC

d_gene: TRBD1
len: 18
v_gene: TRBV30
j_gene: TRBJ1-1
abundance: .
CDR3aa: CAWSGHRDRGSLKSMAFF
CDR3nt: TGTGCCTGGAGTGGACATAGGGACAGGGGGTCACTGAAGTCAATGGCTTTCTTT

d_gene: .
len: 15
v_gene: TRBV5-8
j_gene: TRBJ1-5
abundance: .
CDR3aa: CASSLRVYSNQPQHF
CDR3nt: TGTGCCAGCAGCTTGAGGGTTTATAGCAATCAGCCCCAGCATTTT

d_gene: TRBD2
len: 16
v_gene: TRBV27
j_gene: TRBJ2-1
abundance: .
CDR3aa: CASSFVAGSSYNEQFF
CDR3nt: TGTGCCAGCAGTTTTGTAGCGGGGAGCTCCTACAATGAGCAGTTCTTC

d_gene: TRBD1
len: 14
v_gene: TRBV7-9
j_gene: TRBJ2-5
abundance: .
CDR3aa: CASSLTGVQETQYF
CDR3nt: TGTGCCAGCAGCCTTACAGGGGTTCAAGAGACCCAGTACTTC

d_gene: .
len: 14
v_gene: TRBV6-1
j_gene: TRBJ2-5
abundance: .
CDR3aa: CASSDRGIQETQYF
CDR3nt: TGTGCCAGCAGCGACAGAGGGATACAAGAGACCCAGTACTTC

d_gene: TRBD1
len: 16
v_gene: TRBV5-6
j_gene: TRBJ1-1
abundance: .
CDR3aa: CASSPGQGVMNTEAFF
CDR3nt: TGTGCCAGCAGCCCAGGACAGGGGGTTATGAACACTGAAGCTTTCTTT

d_gene: TRBD2
len: 15
v_gene: TRBV13
j_gene: TRBJ2-7
abundance: .
CDR3aa: CASSLGLADSYEQYF
CDR3nt: TGTGCCAGCAGCTTAGGACTAGCGGACTCCTACGAGCAGTACTTC

d_gene: .
len: 16
v_gene: TRBV7-9
j_gene: TRBJ2-5
abundance: .
CDR3aa: CASSLGSWTFGETQYF
CDR3nt: TGTGCCAGCAGCTTAGGGAGTTGGACATTCGGAGAGACCCAGTACTTC

d_gene: TRBD1
len: 15
v_gene: TRBV6-5
j_gene: TRBJ1-4
abundance: .
CDR3aa: CASSYSQGANEKLFF
CDR3nt: TGTGCCAGCAGTTACTCCCAGGGGGCGAATGAAAAACTGTTTTTT

d_gene: TRBD1
len: 16
v_gene: TRBV11-3
j_gene: TRBJ2-2
abundance: .
CDR3aa: CASSLVGTARAGELFF
CDR3nt: TGTGCCAGCAGCTTAGTAGGGACAGCGAGGGCCGGGGAGCTGTTTTTT

d_gene: .
len: 14
v_gene: TRBV9
j_gene: TRBJ2-7
abundance: .
CDR3aa: CASSEEVEGDEQYF
CDR3nt: TGTGCCAGCAGCGAGGAGGTTGAGGGGGACGAGCAGTACTTC

d_gene: .
len: 12
v_gene: TRBV30
j_gene: TRBJ2-7
abundance: .
CDR3aa: CAWTGVGYEQYF
CDR3nt: TGTGCCTGGACTGGGGTCGGATACGAGCAGTACTTC

d_gene: .
len: 11
v_gene: TRBV2
j_gene: TRBJ2-1
abundance: .
CDR3aa: CASSEGDEQFF
CDR3nt: TGTGCCAGCAGTGAAGGGGATGAGCAGTTCTTC

d_gene: TRBD2
len: 13
v_gene: TRBV7-9
j_gene: TRBJ2-7
abundance: .
CDR3aa: CASSSLAGGEQYF
CDR3nt: TGTGCCAGCAGCTCTTTAGCGGGAGGCGAGCAGTACTTC

d_gene: TRBD2
len: 19
v_gene: TRBV27
j_gene: TRBJ2-1
abundance: .
CDR3aa: CASSLRGLAGGGSYNEQFF
CDR3nt: TGTGCCAGCAGTTTACGGGGACTAGCGGGAGGGGGCTCCTACAATGAGCAGTTCTTC